The T cell receptor beta chain under discussion was sequenced for a study of T cell changes during pregnancy in multiple sclerosis. The repertoire was sequenced with immunoSEQ multiplex PCR; TCRdb's copy has only in-frame clones and lacks some. The data show thousands of clones, more than 65% seen once. Germline V gene data show CDR1 as SGDLS and CDR2 as YYNGEE. The CDR3 covers 16 residues. V was pared by 0 bases and J by 5 bases, with 16 bases between. Material: CD8+ T cells from peripheral blood mononuclear cells, obtained in the second trimester of pregnancy. This sequence was found in a female donor in good health, enrolled as a control in a pregnancy study. The genes are TRBV9 and TRBJ2-3; tentatively, D is TRBD2 (5 bases). CDR3 sequence: CASSVGLRTGGDTQYF. The CDR3 DNA reads as TGTGCCAGCAGCGTAGGTCTCCGGACTGGAGGAGATACGCAGTATTTT.